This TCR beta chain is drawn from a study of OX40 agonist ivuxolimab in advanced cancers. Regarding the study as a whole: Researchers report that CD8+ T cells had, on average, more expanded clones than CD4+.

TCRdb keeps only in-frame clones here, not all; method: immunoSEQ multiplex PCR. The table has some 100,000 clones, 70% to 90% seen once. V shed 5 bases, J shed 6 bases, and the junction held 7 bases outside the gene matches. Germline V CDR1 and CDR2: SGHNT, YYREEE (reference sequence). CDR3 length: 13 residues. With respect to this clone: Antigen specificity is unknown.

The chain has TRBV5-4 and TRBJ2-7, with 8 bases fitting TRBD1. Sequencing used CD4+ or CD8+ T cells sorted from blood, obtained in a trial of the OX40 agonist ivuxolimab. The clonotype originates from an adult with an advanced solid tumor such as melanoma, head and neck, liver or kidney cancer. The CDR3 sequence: CASSSDRDGEQYF. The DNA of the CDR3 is TGTGCCAGCAGTTCGGACAGGGACGGCGAGCAGTACTTC.